This paragraph covers one TCR beta chain sequence. These data originate in a study of blood T cell repertoires in COVID-19. The wider study: PBMCs, B-cell-depleted T cells, or T cells provided the cDNA or gDNA that made up the material.

The CDR3 extends over 16 amino acids. From germline, CDR1 is SGHVS and CDR2 FQNEAQ. With V trimmed by 6 bases and J by 6 bases, 9 bases remained unmatched. Living in 25 or so US areas, the participants were between about 18 and 100 years of age. Clinical history reported by participants formed the basis on which cohorts were assigned. The method was immunoSEQ multiplex PCR; TCRdb's version includes in-frame clones alone and lacks a portion of them. The table includes about 220,000 clones, 82% detected once. Sequencing was done on a sample of PBMCs or T cells enriched from blood (not recorded which). The V gene is TRBV7-8, the J gene TRBJ2-3, with 13 bases identical to TRBD2. This receptor was taken from a woman aged 55 to 70 who had recovered from COVID-19. CDR3: CASRPGLAGPRDTQYF. The CDR3 DNA reads TGTGCCAGCAGGCCGGGACTAGCGGGACCGCGGGATACGCAGTATTTT.